Each of the 19 T cell receptor beta chains below was sequenced from the same sample in a study of blood T cells in healthy people across ages. Primed by a sample-barcoded 5' primer and a J-beta primer mix, a second PCR proceeded for roughly 7 to 12 cycles. TCRdb re-called the 5' RACE reads with MiXCR, one entry per CDR3 protein. The profile shows about 830,000 distinct CDR3 sequences, about 62% of them singletons. Sequenced sample: blood. These receptors all come from a young man in good health.

The chain has TRBV20-1 and TRBJ1-4; D is uncertain. The germline V and J ends were trimmed by 0 bases and 13 bases, with 15 bases remaining between them. Germline CDR1 is DFQATT and CDR2 is SNEGSKA (reference sequence). The CDR3 covers 13 residues. CDR3 loop: CSARDYAAGSLFF. The CDR3 nucleotides are TGCAGTGCTAGAGATTACGCGGCGGGCTCACTGTTTTTT.

The chain recombines TRBV4-2 with TRBJ2-3, with TRBD2 as a possible D gene (6 bases). CDR3 length: 16 residues. The V end was cut by 1 base, the J end by 2 bases, with 13 bases between. Per germline, CDR1 LGHNA and CDR2 YNFKEQ. CDR3 sequence: CASSQAPAGLTDTQYF. Here the CDR3 DNA reads TGTGCCAGCAGCCAAGCACCAGCGGGCCTCACAGATACGCAGTATTTT.

The rearrangement joins TRBV7-2 to TRBJ2-3, with 7 bases lining up with TRBD1. With V trimmed by 3 bases and J by 5 bases, 8 bases remained unmatched. The length of the CDR3 is 15 residues. CDR1 and CDR2 (germline): SGHTA, FQGNSA. The CDR3 loop is CASSLTGQRGDTQYF. The CDR3 nucleotides are TGTGCCAGCAGCTTGACAGGGCAGAGGGGAGATACGCAGTATTTT.

The chain carries TRBV7-8 and TRBJ2-1, with TRBD2 identical over 7 bases. CDR3 length: 13 amino acids. V shed 5 bases and J 13 bases; nucleotides not matched to a gene: 11. Germline CDR1 is SGHVS and CDR2 is FQNEAQ. This CDR3 is CASSGGLRETQFF. DNA for the CDR3: TGTGCCAGCAGCGGGGGACTACGGGAGACCCAGTTCTTC.

The V gene is TRBV6-6, the J gene TRBJ2-7; 11 positions match TRBD1. The V segment lost 2 bases and the J segment 4 bases; nucleotides outside the gene matches: 4. Germline V gene sequence: CDR1 MNHNY, CDR2 SVGAGI (reference sequence). The CDR3 contains 15 residues. CDR3 nucleotides: TGTGCCAGCAGTTACCACGGGACAGGGGGATACGAGCAGTACTTC. Its protein product is CASSYHGTGGYEQYF.

The rearrangement uses TRBV2 and TRBJ2-4; 9 bases are a match to TRBD1. The J call may not be correct, given that the DNA end is closer to TRBJ2-7. CDR3 length: 13 amino acids. Germline CDR1 reads SNHLY; CDR2 reads FYNNEI. The CDR3 is CASGDREAYEQYF. In nucleotides, the CDR3 is TGTGCCAGCGGGGACAGGGAAGCCTACGAGCAGTACTTC.

The chain couples TRBV12-3 or TRBV12-4 to TRBJ2-1, with a weak D call TRBD2 (7 bases). Trimming took 5 bases from V and 6 from J, leaving 14 bases between them. The CDR3 contains 14 residues. The CDR3 nucleotides are TGTGCCAGCAGTGTTGTCGGGGGGCCCAATGAGCAGTTCTTC. Protein sequence: CASSVVGGPNEQFF.

This clonotype was counted only a few times. The CDR3 nucleotides read TGCAGTGCTATGAAGGGCGGGGGTGGGGAGACCCAGTACTTC. Its translation: CSAMKGGGGETQYF. The rearrangement joins TRBV20-1 to TRBJ2-7; 7 bases align to TRBD2. The end of the DNA aligns better with TRBJ2-5, so the J call may be wrong. Germline V CDR1 and CDR2: DFQATT, SNEGSKA (reference sequence). This CDR3 is built from 14 residues.

Concerning this clonotype: The junction departs from germline at one end; a sequencing error may be responsible. This chain links TRBV7-2 with TRBJ2-5, with D possibly TRBD2 on 6 matching bases. Germline V lookup: CDR1 SGHTA, CDR2 FQGNSA. The CDR3 covers 15 residues. CDR3 loop: CARSLAGGNQETQYF. The CDR3 DNA is TGTGCCCGCAGCTTAGCTGGGGGGAACCAAGAGACCCAGTACTTC.

This clonotype has only a few counts. V gene TRBV4-1 combines with J gene TRBJ2-1; TRBD2 is a possible D gene (5 bases). Germline CDR1 is MGHRA and CDR2 is YSYEKL. The CDR3 runs 14 residues. Trimming shortened V by 8 bases and J by 7 bases, and 18 bases separated the two germline ends. Written as DNA, the CDR3 is TGCGCCAGCCGTAGGACGGGGATCGGGAATGAGCAGTTCTTC. It codes for CASRRTGIGNEQFF.

V and J are TRBV20-1 and TRBJ2-4; D ambiguous. V shed 1 base and J shed 7 bases, with 8 bases lying between them. The CDR3 consists of 12 residues. Germline V lookup: CDR1 DFQATT, CDR2 SNEGSKA (reference sequence). As DNA, the CDR3 is TGCAGTGCTAGAGGTGGACGTAACATTCAGTACTTC. The encoded protein is CSARGGRNIQYF.

The sample holds one count of this clonotype. CDR3 sequence: CASSYQGSNEKLFF. The CDR3 nucleotides are TGTGCCAGCAGCTACCAGGGGTCGAATGAAAAACTGTTTTTT. J is TRBJ1-4 and V is TRBV7-2; a possible D gene is TRBD1 (6 bases). CDR1 and CDR2 (germline): SGHTA, FQGNSA. This CDR3 has 14 residues. Trimming shortened V by 4 bases and J by 5 bases, and 11 bases separated the two germline ends.

This clonotype was observed a single time. Here the CDR3 DNA reads TGTGCCAGCAGCACATACTCGAGGGACCGTAATGAGCAGTTCTTC. This sequence encodes CASSTYSRDRNEQFF. The genes are TRBV27 and TRBJ2-1; D may match TRBD1 or TRBD2 (5 bases each). Deletions cut 6 bases from V and 7 bases from J, with 19 bases between. Looked up from germline, CDR1 is MNHEY and CDR2 is SMNVEV (reference sequence). The CDR3 sequence is 15 residues long.

The chain recombines TRBV18 with TRBJ1-1; D not resolved. The CDR3 is 14 amino acids. V lost 3 bases, J lost 4 bases, and 12 bases lay in between. CDR1 is KGHSH, CDR2 LQKENI, per germline. CDR3 nucleotides: TGTGCCAGCTCACCGAAGTTGGACGGCACTGAAGCTTTCTTT. Protein product: CASSPKLDGTEAFF.

V gene TRBV29-1 combines with J gene TRBJ2-3; possibly TRBD2 for D (6 bases). CDR1 and CDR2 from the germline V gene are SQVTM and ANQGSEA. The ends were cut back, 0 bases at V and 6 bases at J, with 16 bases in the middle. CDR3 length: 15 residues. For the CDR3, the DNA is TGCAGCGTTGAAGAATTGGGGAGGCCTTCCGATACGCAGTATTTT. Translated, it gives CSVEELGRPSDTQYF.

This clonotype was recorded once. The V gene is TRBV4-3, the J gene TRBJ2-1; D unresolved. Germline loops: CDR1 LGHNA, CDR2 YSLEER. The CDR3 sequence is 13 residues long. V shed 0 bases and J shed 8 bases, with 8 bases lying between them. The DNA of the CDR3 is TGCGCCAGCAGCCAAGATCTGGGTCATGAGCAGTTCTTC. Its protein is CASSQDLGHEQFF.

The rearrangement links TRBV27 to TRBJ2-5; D is undetermined. The DNA end lines up better with TRBJ2-7; the J call may be wrong. Germline assignment: CDR1 MNHEY and CDR2 SMNVEV (reference sequence). CDR3 length equals 11 residues. The CDR3 loop reads CASRGTGEQYF. CDR3 nucleotide sequence: TGTGCCAGCAGGGGTACGGGCGAGCAGTACTTC.

This clonotype was seen more than once but under ten times. The chain joins TRBV9 to TRBJ2-7, with 9 positions matching TRBD2. V dropped 5 bases and J dropped 0; count of bases not matched to a gene: 6. The V gene's germline CDR1 is SGDLS and CDR2 YYNGEE. The CDR3 is 15 amino acids. The CDR3 spells CASSQSGGISYEQYF. The CDR3 DNA is TGTGCCAGCAGTCAGAGCGGGGGGATCTCCTACGAGCAGTACTTC.

The V and J genes are TRBV6-1 and TRBJ2-6; D possibly corresponds to TRBD1 (5 bases). Trimming shortened V by 3 bases and J by 2 bases, and 8 bases separated the two germline ends. The CDR3 is 15 amino acids. Per the germline V gene, CDR1 is MNHNS and CDR2 is SASEGT. CDR3 coding DNA: TGTGCCAGCAGTGATGGACAAGCTGGGGCCAACGTCCTGACTTTC. As protein: CASSDGQAGANVLTF.